This T cell receptor beta chain emerged from a study of blood T cells in healthy people across ages. The CDR3 is 13 amino acids. Germline V gene lookup returns CDR1 ENHRY and CDR2 SYGVKD. Alongside a J-beta primer mix, a sample-barcoded 5' primer served in a second PCR lasting about 6 to 12 cycles. With 12 random nucleotides, a template-switch adaptor tagged each individual cDNA molecule. TCRdb reanalysed the 5' RACE reads using MiXCR and keeps one entry per CDR3 protein. The sample holds 650,000 to 700,000 distinct CDR3 sequences, roughly 32% seen once. This clonotype has a count of ten or more. This TCR came from a woman of 80 years or more in good health. The chain carries TRBV10-3 and TRBJ2-3; no definite D call. Material: blood. DNA of the CDR3: TGTGCTAAAAGGGCAGCTAGCACAGATACGCAGTATTTT. Translating it yields CAKRAASTDTQYF.